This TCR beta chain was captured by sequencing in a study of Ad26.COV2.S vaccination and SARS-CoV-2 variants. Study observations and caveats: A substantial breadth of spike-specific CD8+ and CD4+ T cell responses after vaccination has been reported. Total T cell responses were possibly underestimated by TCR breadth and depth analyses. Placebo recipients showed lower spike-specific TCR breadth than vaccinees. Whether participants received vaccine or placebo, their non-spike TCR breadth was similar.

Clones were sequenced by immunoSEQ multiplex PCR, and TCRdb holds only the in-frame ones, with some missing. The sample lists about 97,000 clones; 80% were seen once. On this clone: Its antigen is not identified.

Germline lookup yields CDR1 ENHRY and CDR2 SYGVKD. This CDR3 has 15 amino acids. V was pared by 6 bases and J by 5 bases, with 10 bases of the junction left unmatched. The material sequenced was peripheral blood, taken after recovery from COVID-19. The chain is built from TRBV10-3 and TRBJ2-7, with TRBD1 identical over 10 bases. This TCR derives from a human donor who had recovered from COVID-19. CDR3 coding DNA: TGTGCCATCAGGGATCCCGGGACAGGGGCTAACGAGCAGTACTTC. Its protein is CAIRDPGTGANEQYF.